This T cell receptor (beta chain) was captured by sequencing in a study of identical twins. Whole-study findings and limits: These conclusions were based on statistical analysis (cross-sectional, not following the same donors). Zero-insertion analyses might be partly confounded by invariant T cells like MAIT and iNKT. Out-of-frame alpha sequences common to twins exhibited a surplus of low generation probability.

A universal primer site was created by template switching, with the cDNA bearing unique molecular identifiers. MiXCR, run by TCRdb on the 5' RACE reads, gives a single entry per CDR3 protein. This table holds 1.5 million or so distinct CDR3 sequences, roughly a third found once. Comments on this clonotype: What it binds is not known.

Germline CDR1 KGHSH, CDR2 LQKENI. The CDR3 extends over 12 amino acids. The V end was cut by 2 bases, the J end by 15 bases, with 14 bases between. This TCR derives from a newborn girl in good health. The source material was cord blood. V and J are TRBV18 and TRBJ2-1; possibly TRBD1 for D (5 bases). The CDR3 nucleotides read TGTGCCAGCTCACCAGGGTCAGGGTATCGGTTCTTC. As protein: CASSPGSGYRFF.